This T cell receptor beta chain was profiled in a study of blood T cell repertoires in COVID-19. Some clones are missing from TCRdb's copy, which holds only in-frame ones; the method was immunoSEQ multiplex PCR. The table records tens of thousands of clones, 80% to 90% of them present only once. This clone was picked up one time. The clonotype was recovered from a human donor in a cohort sampled during active COVID-19. The sample was peripheral blood.

CDR3 sequence reads: CASSYPRTGGANTEAFF. In DNA, the CDR3 is TGTGCCAGCAGCTACCCCAGGACAGGGGGCGCGAACACTGAAGCTTTCTTT. V usage is TRBV7-8 and J usage is TRBJ1-1, with 11 bases identical to TRBD1. CDR1 is SGHVS and CDR2 is FQNEAQ in the germline V gene. There are 17 residues in the CDR3. The junction had 8 bases not matched to a gene; V was cut back by 4 bases and J by 1 base.